The clone carrying this T cell receptor (beta chain) has just a few counts. Its cognate antigen is unknown. The CDR3 covers 16 residues. V lost 4 bases and J lost 6, with 18 bases in between. 5'RACE with constant-segment primers built TCRalpha and TCRbeta cDNA libraries with UMIs. Each CDR3 protein gets one entry after TCRdb re-called the 5' RACE reads with MiXCR. The sample lists fewer than 500,000 distinct CDR3 sequences, 25% seen once, with around an eighth in the top ten. The data originate from a study of T-cell memory formation after mild COVID-19. Study in general: TCR clusters showed largely donor specificity. Study conclusions and caveats: Pre-infection memory showed some responding clones, and this suggested that cross-reactive memory joined. Clones from the second wave (peaking day 37) had unconfirmed SARS-CoV-2 specificity.

The chain joins TRBV12-3 or TRBV12-4 to TRBJ2-2, with D tentatively TRBD1 (6 bases). This receptor was obtained from an adult woman who had mild COVID-19 (a few samples of this study predate the infection). Cell type and time point are not known. Sequenced: PBMCs or a T cell subset sorted from them (not recorded which). The CDR3 reads CASSSVPQGRSGELFF. The CDR3, as DNA: TGTGCCAGCAGTTCCGTCCCACAGGGACGGTCCGGGGAGCTGTTTTTT.